The rows below give T cell receptor beta chains drawn from one sample of a study of PD-L1 blockade in urothelial cancer. TCRdb keeps only in-frame clones here, not all; method: immunoSEQ multiplex PCR. Here the sample spans some 35,000 clones, about a third being singletons. Material: tumor tissue, obtained before atezolizumab (anti-PD-L1) treatment. The source of these receptors is a man in his sixties with urothelial cancer. CDR3s include the opening cysteine and the closing phenylalanine or tryptophan. A D gene is named only where the DNA matches it firmly. Clone size appears in some rows only: once, few, many, or a class for an expanded clone.

TRBV6-8	TRBD2	TRBJ2-5	few	15	TGTGCCAGCAGTGAGACTAGCGGGGGGCAAGAGACCCAGTACTTC	CASSETSGGQETQYF
TRBV19	.	TRBJ2-1	.	12	TGTGCCAGTGAGGGGGGGATCGATGAGCAGTTCTTC	CASEGGIDEQFF
TRBV28	TRBD2	TRBJ2-7	.	16	TGTGCCAGCAGTGCGGGACTAGCGGGAGGAAACTACGAGCAGTACTTC	CASSAGLAGGNYEQYF
TRBV19	TRBD1	TRBJ2-2	.	14	TGTGCCAGTAGTATCCGACAGGGGGTAAGGGAGCTGTTTTTT	CASSIRQGVRELFF
TRBV30	.	TRBJ1-3	.	15	TGTGCCTGGAGTGTAACACCGAACTCTGGAAACACCATATATTTT	CAWSVTPNSGNTIYF
TRBV2	.	TRBJ2-3	few	18	TGTGCCAGCAGCTTAGCTCCCACCGTGGGCAGATTCCCAGATACGCAGTATTTT	CASSLAPTVGRFPDTQYF
TRBV28	.	TRBJ2-7	few	15	TGTGCCAGCAGGGTGGGAGGACAGACGAAATACGAGCAGTACTTC	CASRVGGQTKYEQYF
TRBV29-1	.	TRBJ2-7	.	12	TGCAGCGTTGAAGACAGCCGGTACGAGCAGTACTTC	CSVEDSRYEQYF
TRBV28	.	TRBJ2-7	few	15	TGTGCCAGCAGTTTATCCGGGCCCCGCTCCTACGAGCAGTACTTC	CASSLSGPRSYEQYF
TRBV19	TRBD2	TRBJ2-3	.	15	TGTGCCAGTAGTATCGGGAGGTGGGAGGGCCAGGCGCAGTATTTT	CASSIGRWEGQAQYF
TRBV18	TRBD2	TRBJ2-5	.	15	TGTGCCACCCGGACTAGCGGGGGCCATAAAGAGACCCAGTACTTC	CATRTSGGHKETQYF
TRBV9	TRBD2	TRBJ2-3	.	15	TGTGCCAGCAGCCCACGGGAGGGGCTGTCAGATACGCAGTATTTT	CASSPREGLSDTQYF
TRBV6-8	TRBD1	TRBJ1-5	few	13	TGTGCCAGCAGTGACAGGGTAAGGCAGCCCCAGCATTTT	CASSDRVRQPQHF
TRBV2	.	TRBJ2-2	few	13	TGTGCCAGCAGCATCCAGGGAACCGGGGAGCTGTTTTTT	CASSIQGTGELFF
TRBV28	TRBD2	TRBJ2-2	once	14	TGTGCCAGCAGTTTTTTAGCGGGCAGCGGGGAGCTGTTTTTT	CASSFLAGSGELFF
TRBV7-8	TRBD1	TRBJ2-3	.	15	TGTGCCAGCAGCCTGACAGGGGGCGCGACAGATACGCAGTATTTT	CASSLTGGATDTQYF
TRBV6-8	TRBD2	TRBJ2-2	.	15	TGTGCCAGCATACGCGGGGGGGCGGGCACCGGGGAGCTGTTTTTT	CASIRGGAGTGELFF
TRBV1	.	TRBJ1-1	few	15	TGCGCCAGCAGCCAAGTGGACAGGGATAACACTGAAGCTTTCTTT	CASSQVDRDNTEAFF
TRBV6-8	.	TRBJ1-2	many	15	TGTGCCAGCAGTTACTCGGCAGGGACTAACTATGGCTACACCTTC	CASSYSAGTNYGYTF
TRBV4-1	.	TRBJ1-4	few	14	TGCGCCAGCAGCTCCGGGACCGCGGGGGAAAAACTGTTTTTT	CASSSGTAGEKLFF
TRBV30	TRBD1	TRBJ1-4	.	12	TGTGCCGGGACAGGGGGCCACGAAAAACTGTTTTTT	CAGTGGHEKLFF
TRBV30	.	TRBJ1-2	.	16	TGTGCCTGGAGTGTACGAGGAGCAGGCTCTAACTATGGCTACACCTTC	CAWSVRGAGSNYGYTF
TRBV11-3	TRBD1	TRBJ1-2	.	14	TGTGCCAGCAGCCCGGGACAGCTCCCCTATGGCTACACCTTC	CASSPGQLPYGYTF
TRBV6-8	.	TRBJ1-1	few	16	TGTGCCAGCAGTTACTTGAGCGTAGCCATGAACACTGAAGCTTTCTTT	CASSYLSVAMNTEAFF
TRBV11-3	TRBD1	TRBJ1-4	few	15	TGTGCCAGCAGCTCAACCGGGACAGTTAATGAAAAACTGTTTTTT	CASSSTGTVNEKLFF
TRBV19	.	TRBJ1-6	.	14	TGTGCCAGTAGTAACGGGGGGCAAAGTTCACCCCTCCACTTT	CASSNGGQSSPLHF
TRBV5-1	.	TRBJ1-4	.	15	TGCGCCAGCAGCTTGGAGTCAGAAGGGGGGGAAAAACTGTTTTTT	CASSLESEGGEKLFF
TRBV29-1	.	TRBJ2-1	few	12	TGCAGCCAACAGGGGAGGTACAATGAGCAGTTCTTC	CSQQGRYNEQFF
TRBV27	.	TRBJ2-7	.	14	TGTGCCAGCAGTTTGGGACCAAATTCCTACGAGCAGTACTTC	CASSLGPNSYEQYF
TRBV6-8	.	TRBJ2-3	many	12	TGTGCCAGCCCAGGGGGCACAGATACGCAGTATTTT	CASPGGTDTQYF
TRBV29-1	.	TRBJ2-1	.	14	TGCAGCGTCCTCCAACTAGGCAAAAACAATGAGCAGTTCTTC	CSVLQLGKNNEQFF
TRBV16	.	TRBJ2-7	.	17	TGTGCCAGCAGCCAATCATCGGGTCTAGCGTCTAACTACGAGCAGTACTTC	CASSQSSGLASNYEQYF
TRBV5-1	TRBD1	TRBJ2-7	few	15	TGCGCCAGCAGCCAAGGCCGGGACAGATCCTACGAGCAGTACTTC	CASSQGRDRSYEQYF